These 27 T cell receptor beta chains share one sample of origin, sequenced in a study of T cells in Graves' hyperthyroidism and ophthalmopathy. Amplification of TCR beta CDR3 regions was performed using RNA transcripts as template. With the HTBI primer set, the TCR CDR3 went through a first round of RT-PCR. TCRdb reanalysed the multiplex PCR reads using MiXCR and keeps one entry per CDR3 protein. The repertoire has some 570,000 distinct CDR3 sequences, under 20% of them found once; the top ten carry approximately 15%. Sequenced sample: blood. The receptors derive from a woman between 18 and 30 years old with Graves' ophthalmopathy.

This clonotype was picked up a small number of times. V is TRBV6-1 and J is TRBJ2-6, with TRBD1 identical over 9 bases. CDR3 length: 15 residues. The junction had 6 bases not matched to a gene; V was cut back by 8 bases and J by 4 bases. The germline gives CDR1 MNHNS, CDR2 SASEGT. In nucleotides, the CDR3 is TGTGCCAGCTTTGGGACAGGGACCGGGGCCAACGTCCTGACTTTC. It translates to CASFGTGTGANVLTF.

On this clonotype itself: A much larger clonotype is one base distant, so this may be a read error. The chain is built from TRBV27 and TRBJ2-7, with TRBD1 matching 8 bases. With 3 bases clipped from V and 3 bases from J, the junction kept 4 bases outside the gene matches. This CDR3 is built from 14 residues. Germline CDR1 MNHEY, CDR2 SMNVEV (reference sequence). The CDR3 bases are TGTGCCAGCAGTTTCCGGGACAGGCTCTACGAGCAGTACTTC. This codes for CASSFRDRLYEQYF.

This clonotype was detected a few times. The DNA for the CDR3 is TGCGCCAGCAGCCAAGATGCGGACTCTGGGGCCAACGTCCTGACTTTC. This encodes CASSQDADSGANVLTF. The chain links TRBV4-1 to TRBJ2-6; no definite D call. The germline V gene encodes CDR1 MGHRA and CDR2 YSYEKL. The V end lost 0 bases, the J end lost 0 bases, and 6 bases lay between the germline ends. CDR3 length equals 16 residues.

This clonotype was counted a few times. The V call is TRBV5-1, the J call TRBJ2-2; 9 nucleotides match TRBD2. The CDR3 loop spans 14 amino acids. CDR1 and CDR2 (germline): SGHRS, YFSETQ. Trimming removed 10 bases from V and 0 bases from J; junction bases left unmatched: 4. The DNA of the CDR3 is TGCGCCTGCGGACTAGCGACGAACACCGGGGAGCTGTTTTTT. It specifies CACGLATNTGELFF.

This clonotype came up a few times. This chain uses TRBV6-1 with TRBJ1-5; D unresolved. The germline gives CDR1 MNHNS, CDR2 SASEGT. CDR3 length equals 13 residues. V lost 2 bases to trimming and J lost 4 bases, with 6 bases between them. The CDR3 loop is CASSEMKNQPQHF. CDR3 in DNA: TGTGCCAGCAGTGAAATGAAGAATCAGCCCCAGCATTTT.

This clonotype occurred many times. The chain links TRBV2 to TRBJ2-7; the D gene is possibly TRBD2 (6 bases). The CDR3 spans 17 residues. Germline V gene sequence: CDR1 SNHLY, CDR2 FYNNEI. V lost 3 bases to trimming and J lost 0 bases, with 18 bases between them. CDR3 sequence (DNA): TGTGCCAGCAGTGATAGTAGGAGCGGGCCGAACTCCTACGAGCAGTACTTC. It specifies CASSDSRSGPNSYEQYF.

The CDR3 loop reads CASTVTGADTEAFF. The CDR3, as DNA: TGTGCCAGCACCGTGACAGGGGCTGACACTGAAGCTTTCTTT. V is TRBV13 and J is TRBJ1-1, with 8 bases aligning to TRBD1. V trimming: 7 bases; J trimming: 3 bases; junction bases outside the gene matches: 7. The germline CDR1 and CDR2 sequences are PRHDT and FYEKMQ (reference sequence). The CDR3 totals 14 residues.

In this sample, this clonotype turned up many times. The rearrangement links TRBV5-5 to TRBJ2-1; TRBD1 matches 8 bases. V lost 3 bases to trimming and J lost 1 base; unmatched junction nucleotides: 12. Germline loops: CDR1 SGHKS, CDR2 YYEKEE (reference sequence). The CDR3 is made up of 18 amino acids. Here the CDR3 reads CASSSPFGQGGSYNEQFF. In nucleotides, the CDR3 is TGTGCCAGCAGCTCGCCCTTCGGACAGGGTGGGTCCTACAATGAGCAGTTCTTC.

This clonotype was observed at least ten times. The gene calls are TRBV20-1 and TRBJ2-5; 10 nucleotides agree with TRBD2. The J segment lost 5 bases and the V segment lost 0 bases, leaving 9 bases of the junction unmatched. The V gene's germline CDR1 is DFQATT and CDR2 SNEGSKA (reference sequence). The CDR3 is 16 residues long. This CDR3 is CSARDQSGRAAETQYF. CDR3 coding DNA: TGCAGTGCTAGAGATCAAAGCGGGAGGGCCGCTGAGACCCAGTACTTC.

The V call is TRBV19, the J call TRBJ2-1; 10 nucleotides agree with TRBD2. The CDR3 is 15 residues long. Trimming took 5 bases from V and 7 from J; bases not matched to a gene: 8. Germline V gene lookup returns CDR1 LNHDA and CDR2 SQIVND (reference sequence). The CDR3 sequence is CASSPASGGPNEQFF. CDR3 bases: TGTGCCAGTAGTCCCGCTAGCGGGGGCCCTAATGAGCAGTTCTTC.

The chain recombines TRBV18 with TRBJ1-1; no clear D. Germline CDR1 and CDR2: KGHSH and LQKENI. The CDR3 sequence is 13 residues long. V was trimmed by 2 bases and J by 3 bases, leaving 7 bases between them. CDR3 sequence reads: CASSPTHDTEAFF. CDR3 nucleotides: TGTGCCAGCTCACCAACCCACGACACTGAAGCTTTCTTT.

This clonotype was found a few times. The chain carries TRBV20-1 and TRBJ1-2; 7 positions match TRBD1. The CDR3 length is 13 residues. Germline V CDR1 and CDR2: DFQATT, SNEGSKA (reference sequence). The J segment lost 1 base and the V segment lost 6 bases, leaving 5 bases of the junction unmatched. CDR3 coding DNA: TGCAGTGCCCAGGGACAGAATAACTATGGCTACACCTTC. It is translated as CSAQGQNNYGYTF.

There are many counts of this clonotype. In DNA form, the CDR3 reads TGTGCCACCAGCAGAGATCGGGGTGCGAACACTGAAGCTTTCTTT. Amino acid sequence: CATSRDRGANTEAFF. The V gene is TRBV15, the J gene TRBJ1-1; D is uncertain. The CDR3 runs to 15 residues. V gave up 0 bases and J gave up 1 base, with 9 bases separating them. Germline values: CDR1 LNHNV, CDR2 YYDKDF (reference sequence).

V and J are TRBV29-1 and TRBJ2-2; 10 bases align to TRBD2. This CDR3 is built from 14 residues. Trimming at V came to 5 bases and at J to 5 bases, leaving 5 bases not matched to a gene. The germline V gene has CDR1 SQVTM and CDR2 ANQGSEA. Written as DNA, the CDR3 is TGCAGCGTTATAGCGGGAGGAGGGACCGGGGAGCTGTTTTTT. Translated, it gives CSVIAGGGTGELFF.

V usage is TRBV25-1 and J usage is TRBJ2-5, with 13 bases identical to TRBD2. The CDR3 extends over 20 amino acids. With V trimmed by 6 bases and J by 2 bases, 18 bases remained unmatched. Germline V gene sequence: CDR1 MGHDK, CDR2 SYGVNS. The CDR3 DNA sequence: TGTGCCAGCAGGCCTAGCTCCGGGGGTGGACTAGCGGGAGAACAAGAGACCCAGTACTTC. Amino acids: CASRPSSGGGLAGEQETQYF.

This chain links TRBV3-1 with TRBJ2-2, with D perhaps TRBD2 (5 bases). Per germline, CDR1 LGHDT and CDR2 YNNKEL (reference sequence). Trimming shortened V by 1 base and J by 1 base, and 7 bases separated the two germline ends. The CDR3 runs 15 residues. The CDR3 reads CASSQGTLNTGELFF. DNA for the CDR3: TGTGCCAGCAGCCAAGGGACTCTGAACACCGGGGAGCTGTTTTTT.

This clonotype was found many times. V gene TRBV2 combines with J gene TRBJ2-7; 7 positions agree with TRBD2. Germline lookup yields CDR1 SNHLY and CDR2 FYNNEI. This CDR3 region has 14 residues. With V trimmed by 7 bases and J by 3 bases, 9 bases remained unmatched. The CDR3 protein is CASNQRGGDYEQYF. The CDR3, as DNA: TGTGCCAGCAACCAGCGGGGTGGGGACTACGAGCAGTACTTC.

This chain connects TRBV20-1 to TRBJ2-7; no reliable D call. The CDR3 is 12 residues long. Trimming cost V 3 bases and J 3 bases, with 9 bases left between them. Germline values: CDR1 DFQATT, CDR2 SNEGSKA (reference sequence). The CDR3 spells CSASVGNYEQYF. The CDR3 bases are TGCAGTGCTAGTGTAGGGAACTACGAGCAGTACTTC.

The CDR3 reads CASSTNLGAGANVLTF. DNA of the CDR3: TGTGCCAGCAGTACCAATCTGGGGGCCGGGGCCAACGTCCTGACTTTC. This chain links TRBV27 with TRBJ2-6; the D gene is possibly TRBD1 (6 bases). The CDR3 extends over 16 amino acids. Germline CDR1 reads MNHEY; CDR2 reads SMNVEV (reference sequence). Deletions cut 5 bases from V and 4 bases from J, with 15 bases between. Drawing the rest from reference TRBV27 and TRBJ2-6, the complete variable domain is EAQVTQNPRYLITVTGKKLTVTCSQNMNHEYMSWYRQDPGLGLRQIYYSMNVEVTDKGDVPEGYKVSRKEKRNFPLILESPSPNQTSLYFCASSTNLGAGANVLTFGAGSRLTVL.

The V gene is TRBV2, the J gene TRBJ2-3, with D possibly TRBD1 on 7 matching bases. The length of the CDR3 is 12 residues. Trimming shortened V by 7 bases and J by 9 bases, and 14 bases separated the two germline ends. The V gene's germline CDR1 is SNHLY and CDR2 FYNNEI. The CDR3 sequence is CASNPGGGTQYF. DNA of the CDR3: TGTGCCAGCAACCCAGGGGGAGGCACGCAGTATTTT.

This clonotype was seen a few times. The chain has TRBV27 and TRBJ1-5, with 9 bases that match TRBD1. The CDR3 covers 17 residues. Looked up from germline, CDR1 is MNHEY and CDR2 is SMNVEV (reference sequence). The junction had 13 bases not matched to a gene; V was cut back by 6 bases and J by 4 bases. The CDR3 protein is CASSSWTGVFGNQPQHF. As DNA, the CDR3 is TGTGCCAGCAGCTCCTGGACAGGGGTCTTTGGGAATCAGCCCCAGCATTTT.

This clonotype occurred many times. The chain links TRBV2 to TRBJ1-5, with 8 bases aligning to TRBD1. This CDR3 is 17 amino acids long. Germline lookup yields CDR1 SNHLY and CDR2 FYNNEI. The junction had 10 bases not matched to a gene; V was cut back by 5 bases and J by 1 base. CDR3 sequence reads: CASSNTPGGKSNQPQHF. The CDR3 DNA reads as TGTGCCAGCAGTAATACCCCAGGGGGCAAGAGCAATCAGCCCCAGCATTTT.

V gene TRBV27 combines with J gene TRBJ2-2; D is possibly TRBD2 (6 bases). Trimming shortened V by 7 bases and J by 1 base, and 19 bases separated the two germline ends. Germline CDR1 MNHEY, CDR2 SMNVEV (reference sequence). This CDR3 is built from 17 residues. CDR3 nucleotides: TGTGCCAGCACCCCTTTATTAGGAGGGGAGAACACCGGGGAGCTGTTTTTT. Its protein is CASTPLLGGENTGELFF.

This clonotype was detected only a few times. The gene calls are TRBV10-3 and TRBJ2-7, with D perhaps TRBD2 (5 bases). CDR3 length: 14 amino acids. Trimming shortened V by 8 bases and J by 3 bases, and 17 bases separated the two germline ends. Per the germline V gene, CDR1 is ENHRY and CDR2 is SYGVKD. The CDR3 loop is CAIGPSGNNYEQYF. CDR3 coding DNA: TGTGCCATCGGCCCCTCCGGGAATAACTACGAGCAGTACTTC.

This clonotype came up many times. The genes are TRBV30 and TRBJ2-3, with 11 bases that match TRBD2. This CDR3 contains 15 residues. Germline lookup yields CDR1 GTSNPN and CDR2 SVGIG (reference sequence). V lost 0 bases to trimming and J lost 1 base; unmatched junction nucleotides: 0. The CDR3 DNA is TGTGCCTGGAGTGTACTAGCGGGGGGCACAGATACGCAGTATTTT. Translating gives CAWSVLAGGTDTQYF.

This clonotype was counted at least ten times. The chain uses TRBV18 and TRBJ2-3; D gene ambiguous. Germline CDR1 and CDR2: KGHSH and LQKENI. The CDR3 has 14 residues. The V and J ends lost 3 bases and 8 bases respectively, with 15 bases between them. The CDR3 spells CASSPEGIVGTQYF. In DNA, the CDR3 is TGTGCCAGCTCACCGGAAGGTATCGTCGGTACGCAGTATTTT.

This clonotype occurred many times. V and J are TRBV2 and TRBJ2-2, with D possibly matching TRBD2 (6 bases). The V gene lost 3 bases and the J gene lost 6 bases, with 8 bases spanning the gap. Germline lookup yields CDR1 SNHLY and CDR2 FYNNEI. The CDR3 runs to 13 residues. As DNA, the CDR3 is TGTGCCAGCAGTGACGGGAGTGCCGGGGAGCTGTTTTTT. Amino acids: CASSDGSAGELFF.